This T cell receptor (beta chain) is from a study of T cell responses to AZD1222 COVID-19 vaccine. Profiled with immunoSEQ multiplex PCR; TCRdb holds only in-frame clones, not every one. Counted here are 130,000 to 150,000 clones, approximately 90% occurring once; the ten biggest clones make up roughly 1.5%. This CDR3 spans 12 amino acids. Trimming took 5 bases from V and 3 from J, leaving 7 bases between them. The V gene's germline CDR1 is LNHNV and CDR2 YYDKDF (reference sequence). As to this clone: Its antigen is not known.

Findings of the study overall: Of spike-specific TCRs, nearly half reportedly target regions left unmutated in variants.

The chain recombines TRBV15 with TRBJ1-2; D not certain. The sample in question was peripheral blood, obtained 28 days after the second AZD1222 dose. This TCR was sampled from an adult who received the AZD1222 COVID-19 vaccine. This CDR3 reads CATSAGHYGYTF. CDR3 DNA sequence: TGTGCCACCAGCGCGGGCCACTATGGCTACACCTTC.